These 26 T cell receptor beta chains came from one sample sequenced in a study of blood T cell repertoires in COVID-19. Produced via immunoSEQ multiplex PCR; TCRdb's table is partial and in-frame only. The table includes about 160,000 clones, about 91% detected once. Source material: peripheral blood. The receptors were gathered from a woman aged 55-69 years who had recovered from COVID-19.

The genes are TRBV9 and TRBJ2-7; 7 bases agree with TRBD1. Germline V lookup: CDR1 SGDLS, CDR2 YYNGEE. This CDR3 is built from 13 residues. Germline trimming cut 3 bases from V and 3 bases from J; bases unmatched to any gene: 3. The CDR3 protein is CASSGGQDYEQYF. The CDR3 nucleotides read TGTGCCAGCAGCGGTGGACAGGACTACGAGCAGTACTTC.

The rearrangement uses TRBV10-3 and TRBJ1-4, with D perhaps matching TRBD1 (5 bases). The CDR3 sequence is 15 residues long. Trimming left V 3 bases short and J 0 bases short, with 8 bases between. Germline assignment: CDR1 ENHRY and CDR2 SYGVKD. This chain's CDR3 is CAISDDSATNEKLFF. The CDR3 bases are TGTGCCATCAGTGACGACAGTGCAACTAATGAAAAACTGTTTTTT.

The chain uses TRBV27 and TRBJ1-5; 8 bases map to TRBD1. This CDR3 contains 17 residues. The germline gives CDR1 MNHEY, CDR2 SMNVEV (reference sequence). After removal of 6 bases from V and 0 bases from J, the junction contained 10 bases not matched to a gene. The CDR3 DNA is TGTGCCAGCAGGGGGACCGGGACAGGTGGTAGCAATCAGCCCCAGCATTTT. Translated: CASRGTGTGGSNQPQHF.

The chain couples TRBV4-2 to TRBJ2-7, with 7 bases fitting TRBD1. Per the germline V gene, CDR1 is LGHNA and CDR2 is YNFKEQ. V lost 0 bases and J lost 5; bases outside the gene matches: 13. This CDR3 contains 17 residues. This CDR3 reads CASSQEQGNPYSHEQYF. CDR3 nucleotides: TGTGCCAGCAGCCAAGAACAGGGGAACCCCTATTCCCACGAGCAGTACTTC.

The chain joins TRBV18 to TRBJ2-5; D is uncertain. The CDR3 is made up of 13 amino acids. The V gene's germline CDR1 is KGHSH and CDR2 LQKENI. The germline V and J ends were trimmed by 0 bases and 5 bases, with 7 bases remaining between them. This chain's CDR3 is CASSPPSSETQYF. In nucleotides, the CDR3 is TGTGCCAGCTCACCACCTAGCAGCGAGACCCAGTACTTC.

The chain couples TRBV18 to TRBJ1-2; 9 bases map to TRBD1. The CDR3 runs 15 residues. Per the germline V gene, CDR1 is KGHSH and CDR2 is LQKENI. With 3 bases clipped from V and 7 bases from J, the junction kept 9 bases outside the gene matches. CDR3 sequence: CASSPAGGQGPGYTF. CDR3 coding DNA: TGTGCCAGCTCACCGGCGGGGGGACAGGGCCCTGGCTACACCTTC.

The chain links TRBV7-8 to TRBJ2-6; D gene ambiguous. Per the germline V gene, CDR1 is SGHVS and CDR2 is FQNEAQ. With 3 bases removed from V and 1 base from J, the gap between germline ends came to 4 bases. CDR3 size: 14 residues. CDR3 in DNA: TGTGCCAGCAGCTTCGGGTCTGGGGCCAACGTCCTGACTTTC. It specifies CASSFGSGANVLTF. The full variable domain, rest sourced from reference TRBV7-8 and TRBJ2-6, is GAGVSQSPRYKVAKRGQDVALRCDPISGHVSLFWYQQALGQGPEFLTYFQNEAQLDKSGLPSDRFFAERPEGSVSTLKIQRTQQEDSAVYLCASSFGSGANVLTFGAGSRLTVL.

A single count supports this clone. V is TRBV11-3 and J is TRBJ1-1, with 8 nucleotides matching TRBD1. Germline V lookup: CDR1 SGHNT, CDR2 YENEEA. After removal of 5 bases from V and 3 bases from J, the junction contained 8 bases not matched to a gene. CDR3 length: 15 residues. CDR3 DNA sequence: TGTGCCAGCAGCGCCGGACAGGGCAGGTACACTGAAGCTTTCTTT. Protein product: CASSAGQGRYTEAFF.

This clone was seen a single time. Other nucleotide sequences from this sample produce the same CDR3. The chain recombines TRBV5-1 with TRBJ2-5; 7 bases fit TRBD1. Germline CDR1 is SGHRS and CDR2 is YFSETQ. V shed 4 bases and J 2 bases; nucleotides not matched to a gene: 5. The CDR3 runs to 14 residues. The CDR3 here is CASSPGQAQETQYF. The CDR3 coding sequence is TGCGCCAGCAGCCCCGGACAGGCACAAGAGACCCAGTACTTC.

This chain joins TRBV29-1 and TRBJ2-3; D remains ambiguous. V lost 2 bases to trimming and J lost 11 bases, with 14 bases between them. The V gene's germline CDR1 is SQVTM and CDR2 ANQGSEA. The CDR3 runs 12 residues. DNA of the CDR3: TGCAGCGTTGAACGGGTGGCCCTTGGGCAGTATTTT. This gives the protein CSVERVALGQYF.

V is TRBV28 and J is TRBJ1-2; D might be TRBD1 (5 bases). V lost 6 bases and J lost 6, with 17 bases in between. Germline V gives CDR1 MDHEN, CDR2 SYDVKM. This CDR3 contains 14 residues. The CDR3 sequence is CASSPTVKGNGYTF. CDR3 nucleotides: TGTGCCAGCAGCCCTACAGTGAAGGGGAATGGCTACACCTTC.

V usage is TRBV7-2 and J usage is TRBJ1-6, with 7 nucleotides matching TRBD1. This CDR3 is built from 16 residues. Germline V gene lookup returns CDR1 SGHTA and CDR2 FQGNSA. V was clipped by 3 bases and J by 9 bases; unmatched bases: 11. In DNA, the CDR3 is TGTGCCAGCAGCTTGGACAGGACCTCCTGGGGTTCACCCCTCCACTTT. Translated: CASSLDRTSWGSPLHF.

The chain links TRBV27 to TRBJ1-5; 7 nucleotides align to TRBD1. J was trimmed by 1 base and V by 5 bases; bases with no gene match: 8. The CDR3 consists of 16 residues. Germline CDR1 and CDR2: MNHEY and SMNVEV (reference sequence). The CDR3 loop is CASSPWDSGSNQPQHF. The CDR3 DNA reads TGTGCCAGCAGTCCCTGGGACAGTGGGAGCAATCAGCCCCAGCATTTT.

The CDR3 spells CATSPGEGSNQPQHF. DNA of the CDR3: TGTGCCACCAGTCCCGGGGAGGGGAGCAATCAGCCCCAGCATTTT. The chain has TRBV15 and TRBJ1-5, with D maybe TRBD1 (5 bases). Trimming removed 6 bases at V and 1 base at J, with 13 bases between. CDR1 LNHNV and CDR2 YYDKDF come from the germline V gene (reference sequence). The CDR3 is 15 residues long.

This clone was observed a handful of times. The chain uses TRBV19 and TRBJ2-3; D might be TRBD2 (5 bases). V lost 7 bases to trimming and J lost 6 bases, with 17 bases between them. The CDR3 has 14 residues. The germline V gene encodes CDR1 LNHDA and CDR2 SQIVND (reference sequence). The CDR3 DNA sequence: TGTGCCAGTAAGATGGATTTTAGAGGGGATACGCAGTATTTT. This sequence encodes CASKMDFRGDTQYF.

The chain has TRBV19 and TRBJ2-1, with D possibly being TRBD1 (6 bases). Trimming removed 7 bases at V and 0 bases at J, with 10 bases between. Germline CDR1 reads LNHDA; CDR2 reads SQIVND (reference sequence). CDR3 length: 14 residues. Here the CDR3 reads CASTRGSSYNEQFF. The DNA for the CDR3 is TGTGCCAGTACTAGGGGGAGCTCCTACAATGAGCAGTTCTTC.

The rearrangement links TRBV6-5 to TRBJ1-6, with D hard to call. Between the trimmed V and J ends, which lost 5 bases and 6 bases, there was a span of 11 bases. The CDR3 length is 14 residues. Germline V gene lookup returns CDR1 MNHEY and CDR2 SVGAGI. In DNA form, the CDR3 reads TGTGCCAGCAGTCATAACAGTTTTAATTCACCCCTCCACTTT. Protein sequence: CASSHNSFNSPLHF.

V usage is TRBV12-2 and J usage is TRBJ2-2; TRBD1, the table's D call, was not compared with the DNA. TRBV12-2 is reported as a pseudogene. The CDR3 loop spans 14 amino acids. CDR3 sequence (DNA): TGTGCAAGTCGCTTAGCACAGGGCACCGGGGAGCTGTTTTTT. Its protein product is CASRLAQGTGELFF.

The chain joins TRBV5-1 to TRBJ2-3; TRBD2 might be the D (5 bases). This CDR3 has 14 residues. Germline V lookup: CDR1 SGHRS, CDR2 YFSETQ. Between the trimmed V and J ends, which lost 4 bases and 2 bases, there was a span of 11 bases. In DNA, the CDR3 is TGCGCCAGCAGCGCCGGACTGAACACAGATACGCAGTATTTT. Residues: CASSAGLNTDTQYF.

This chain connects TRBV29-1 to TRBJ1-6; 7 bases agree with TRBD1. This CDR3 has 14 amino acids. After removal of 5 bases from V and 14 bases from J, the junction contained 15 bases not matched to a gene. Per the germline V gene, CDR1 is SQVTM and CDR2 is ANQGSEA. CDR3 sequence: CSVQQGPGGSTLHF. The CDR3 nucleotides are TGCAGCGTTCAACAGGGGCCTGGAGGTTCCACCCTCCACTTT.

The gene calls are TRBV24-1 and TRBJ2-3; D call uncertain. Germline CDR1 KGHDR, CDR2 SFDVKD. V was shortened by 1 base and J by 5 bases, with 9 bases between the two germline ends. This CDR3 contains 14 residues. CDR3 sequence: CATSDFLARDTQYF. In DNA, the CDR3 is TGTGCCACCAGTGATTTTTTGGCTAGAGATACGCAGTATTTT.

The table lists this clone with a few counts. The CDR3 protein is CASSEEFGELFF. The CDR3 bases are TGCGCCAGCAGCGAGGAGTTCGGGGAGCTGTTTTTT. V and J are TRBV5-1 and TRBJ2-2, with D unclear. Deletions cut 4 bases from V and 7 bases from J, with 8 bases between. This CDR3 region has 12 residues. Germline values: CDR1 SGHRS, CDR2 YFSETQ.

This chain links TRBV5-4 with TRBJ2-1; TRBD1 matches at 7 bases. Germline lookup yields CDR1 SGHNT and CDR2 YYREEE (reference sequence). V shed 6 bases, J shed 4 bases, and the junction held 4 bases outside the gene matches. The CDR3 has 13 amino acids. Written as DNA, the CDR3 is TGTGCCAGCACCCGGACAGGTTACAATGAGCAGTTCTTC. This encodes CASTRTGYNEQFF.

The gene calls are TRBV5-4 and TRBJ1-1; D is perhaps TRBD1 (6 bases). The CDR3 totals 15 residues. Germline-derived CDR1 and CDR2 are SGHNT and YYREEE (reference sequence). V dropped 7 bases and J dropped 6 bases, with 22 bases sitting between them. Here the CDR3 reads CASRQLRDNLPEAFF. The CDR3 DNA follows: TGTGCCAGCCGACAACTCCGGGACAATCTCCCTGAAGCTTTCTTT.

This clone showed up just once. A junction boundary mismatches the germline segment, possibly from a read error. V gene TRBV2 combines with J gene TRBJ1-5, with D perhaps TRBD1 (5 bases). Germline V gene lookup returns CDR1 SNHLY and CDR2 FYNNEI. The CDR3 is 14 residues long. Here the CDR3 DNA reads TGTGCCAGCAGGGAAGGACAACCTGGTCAGCCCCAGCATTTT. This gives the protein CASREGQPGQPQHF.

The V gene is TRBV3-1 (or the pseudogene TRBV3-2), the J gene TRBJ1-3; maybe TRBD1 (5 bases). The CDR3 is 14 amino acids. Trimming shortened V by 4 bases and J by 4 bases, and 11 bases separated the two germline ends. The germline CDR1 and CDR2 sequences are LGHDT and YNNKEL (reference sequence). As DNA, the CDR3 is TGTGCCAGCAGCCGTTTGGGGGGAGGAAACACCATATATTTT. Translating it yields CASSRLGGGNTIYF.